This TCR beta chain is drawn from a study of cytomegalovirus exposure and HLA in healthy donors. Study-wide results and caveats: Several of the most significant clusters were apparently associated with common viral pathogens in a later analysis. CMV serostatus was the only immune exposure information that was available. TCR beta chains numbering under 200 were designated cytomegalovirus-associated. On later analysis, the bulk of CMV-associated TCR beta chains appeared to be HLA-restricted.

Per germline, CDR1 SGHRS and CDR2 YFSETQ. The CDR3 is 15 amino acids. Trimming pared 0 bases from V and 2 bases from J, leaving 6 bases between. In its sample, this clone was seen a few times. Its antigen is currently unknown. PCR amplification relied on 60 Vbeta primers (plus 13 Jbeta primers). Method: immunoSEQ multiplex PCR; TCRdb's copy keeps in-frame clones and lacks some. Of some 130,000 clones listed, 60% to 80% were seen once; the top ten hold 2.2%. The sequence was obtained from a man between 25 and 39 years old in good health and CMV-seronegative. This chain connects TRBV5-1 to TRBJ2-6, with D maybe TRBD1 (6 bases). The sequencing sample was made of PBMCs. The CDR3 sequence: CASSLGGPGANVLTF. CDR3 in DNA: TGCGCCAGCAGCTTGGGGGGGCCTGGGGCCAACGTCCTGACTTTC.